Sequencing of this TCR beta chain was carried out in a study of early T cells in non-severe SARS-CoV-2 infection. Overall study context: Sequencing of unsorted whole blood was done on bulk RNA, leaving chains unpaired.

From germline, CDR1 is MNHEY and CDR2 SVGEGT. This CDR3 region has 15 residues. V was trimmed by 5 bases and J by 0 bases, leaving 13 bases between them. This clonotype was counted at least ten times. The antigen remains unidentified. Tagging with unique molecular identifiers was applied to individual cDNA molecules. TCRdb independently ran MiXCR on the 5' RACE reads; one entry per CDR3 protein. Of about 56,000 distinct CDR3 sequences detected, roughly 12% appear once; the ten largest clones hold about 3%. Regarding the study as a whole: Missing private and CD4 specificities, VDJdb matching favored anti-spike CD8 responses.

The TCR sequence derives from an adult who was a healthcare worker with PCR-confirmed SARS-CoV-2 infection or an uninfected control (not recorded which). The sequenced sample consisted of whole blood. The V call is TRBV6-2 or TRBV6-3, the J call TRBJ1-1; weak D call: TRBD1 (5 bases). CDR3 DNA: TGTGCCAGCAGTCCAACGGGGGGAATGAACACTGAAGCTTTCTTT. It codes for CASSPTGGMNTEAFF.